This is a list of T cell receptor beta chains from one sample in a study of post-analysis software for immune sequencing data. In TCRdb, the PCR reads were re-called with MiXCR into one record per CDR3 protein. Of fewer than 850,000 distinct CDR3 sequences in the sample, just over 45% were seen once. The sequenced sample consisted of blood. All receptors come from a girl between 5 and 17 years old with multiple sclerosis. CDR3s include the opening cysteine and the closing phenylalanine or tryptophan. Each record gives: J gene, clone size, D gene, V gene, CDR3 protein, CDR3 DNA. A D gene is named only where the DNA matches it firmly. The size field is filled for only some rows; it gives once, few, many or a size class.

>TRBJ2-7|NA|TRBD2|TRBV7-9
CASSLEAPIAGGNEQYF
TGTGCCAGCAGCTTAGAAGCCCCGATAGCGGGAGGGAACGAGCAGTACTTC
>TRBJ2-1|NA|NA|TRBV4-3
CASSQVGGPGEQFF
TGCGCCAGCAGCCAAGTTGGGGGCCCAGGGGAGCAGTTCTTC
>TRBJ2-5|NA|TRBD1|TRBV20-1
CGADRGLLETQYF
TGCGGTGCCGACAGGGGGCTATTGGAGACCCAGTACTTC
>TRBJ2-7|once|TRBD2|TRBV15
CATSRDPGLAGGPLYEQYF
TGTGCCACCAGCAGGGATCCGGGACTAGCGGGAGGGCCCCTCTACGAGCAGTACTTC
>TRBJ2-3|NA|TRBD1|TRBV6-5
CASSYSGTGADTQYF
TGTGCCAGCAGTTACTCCGGGACAGGGGCAGATACGCAGTATTTT
>TRBJ2-1|NA|TRBD1|TRBV28
CASSQQGLEQFF
TGTGCCAGCAGTCAACAGGGGCTGGAGCAGTTCTTC
>TRBJ1-2|NA|TRBD1|TRBV5-1
CASSPGQGASGGYTF
TGCGCCAGCAGCCCAGGACAGGGGGCGAGCGGTGGCTACACCTTC
>TRBJ2-1|NA|TRBD2|TRBV24-1
CATSDPAGLAGPSYNEQFF
TGTGCCACCAGTGACCCCGCGGGACTAGCGGGGCCCTCCTACAATGAGCAGTTCTTC
>TRBJ1-2|NA|NA|TRBV20-1
CSARDPQTGYGYTF
TGCAGTGCTAGAGATCCCCAGACAGGCTATGGCTACACCTTC
>TRBJ1-2|NA|NA|TRBV29-1
CSVERQGGGYTF
TGCAGCGTTGAACGGCAGGGTGGTGGCTACACCTTC
>TRBJ2-7|NA|NA|TRBV20-1
CSARGLGLYEQYF
TGCAGTGCTAGAGGCCTGGGACTCTACGAGCAGTACTTC
>TRBJ1-2|once|TRBD1|TRBV6-6
CASSPAGTGSYGYTF
TGTGCCAGCAGTCCCGCCGGGACAGGGTCCTATGGCTACACCTTC
>TRBJ2-1|NA|TRBD2|TRBV29-1
CSVEGLPGLAAYNEQFF
TGCAGCGTTGAAGGGCTCCCGGGACTAGCGGCCTACAATGAGCAGTTCTTC
>TRBJ2-5|once|TRBD1|TRBV6-1
CASRGQDSWGTQYF
TGTGCCAGCAGAGGACAGGACTCCTGGGGGACCCAGTACTTC
>TRBJ1-2|NA|TRBD1|TRBV10-3
CATGQEHYGYTF
TGTGCCACGGGACAGGAGCACTATGGCTACACCTTC
>TRBJ2-6|NA|TRBD1|TRBV7-8
CASSLVPGQSSGANVLTF
TGTGCCAGCAGCCTCGTGCCGGGACAGAGCTCTGGGGCCAACGTCCTGACTTTC
>TRBJ2-3|NA|TRBD2|TRBV15
CATSRVVTSGRGADTQYF
TGTGCCACCAGCAGAGTGGTAACTAGCGGGAGGGGCGCAGATACGCAGTATTTT
>TRBJ1-5|NA|NA|TRBV6-5
CASSSGTLYNQPQHF
TGTGCCAGCAGTTCCGGGACCCTCTACAATCAGCCCCAGCATTTT
>TRBJ2-7|NA|NA|TRBV12-3/TRBV12-4
CASSPYRATYEQYF
TGTGCCAGCAGCCCATACAGGGCTACCTACGAGCAGTACTTC
>TRBJ2-7|NA|TRBD2|TRBV6-5
CASSTPGLAGSEQYF
TGTGCCAGCAGTACCCCGGGACTAGCGGGAAGCGAGCAGTACTTC
>TRBJ2-1|NA|NA|TRBV20-1
CSARGGRTYNEQFF
TGCAGTGCTAGAGGGGGCCGAACCTACAATGAGCAGTTCTTC
>TRBJ2-1|few|TRBD2|TRBV4-2
CASSQEVGLVNEQFF
TGTGCCAGCAGCCAAGAGGTAGGACTAGTGAATGAGCAGTTCTTC
>TRBJ1-4|NA|NA|TRBV12-3/TRBV12-4
CASSLRGAATNEKLFF
TGTGCCAGCAGTTTACGGGGGGCTGCAACTAATGAAAAACTGTTTTTT
>TRBJ2-5|few|NA|TRBV7-2
CASSIHTPGFQETQYF
TGTGCCAGCAGCATCCATACCCCGGGATTCCAAGAGACCCAGTACTTC
>TRBJ2-7|NA|TRBD2|TRBV6-2/TRBV6-3
CASSTWAGEAHEQYF
TGTGCCAGCAGCACCTGGGCGGGAGAGGCCCACGAGCAGTACTTC
>TRBJ1-2|NA|TRBD1|TRBV25-1
CASSVTGTAMDGYTF
TGTGCCAGCAGCGTTACCGGGACAGCCATGGATGGCTACACCTTC
>TRBJ2-1|NA|TRBD2|TRBV6-5
CASSYSTSGLAGDREGGDEQFF
TGTGCCAGCAGTTACTCGACGTCGGGACTAGCGGGGGATAGGGAGGGGGGAGATGAGCAGTTCTTC